This TCR beta chain stems from a study of blood T cell repertoires in COVID-19. Turning to the study itself: COVID-19 samples, acute and convalescent, were from the United States, Italy and Spain. Nucleic acid was either cDNA or gDNA, and it came from T cells, B-cell-depleted T cells, or PBMCs.

The CDR3 length is 11 residues. CDR1 GTSNPN and CDR2 SVGIG come from the germline V gene (reference sequence). Trimming removed 0 bases at V and 7 bases at J, with 6 bases between. The protocol was immunoSEQ multiplex PCR, while the TCRdb copy is restricted to in-frame clones and leaves out a portion. The table records some 300,000 clones, about 91% of them present only once. The receptor comes from a woman aged 30 to 39 who had recovered from COVID-19. V usage is TRBV30 and J usage is TRBJ1-1, with D tentatively TRBD1 (5 bases). Input material: peripheral blood. The CDR3 DNA reads TGTGCCTGGAGTGTAGGACATGAAGCTTTCTTT. Translating it yields CAWSVGHEAFF.